One sample yielded the 23 T cell receptor beta chains listed below, sequenced in a study of cytomegalovirus exposure and HLA in healthy donors. 13 Jbeta primers and 60 Vbeta primers were used for the PCR. The table came from immunoSEQ multiplex PCR; TCRdb's copy has only in-frame clones and leaves some out. This sample's clone table lists about 130,000 clones. The sequenced sample was PBMCs. These receptors were taken from a man aged 25 to 45 in good health and CMV-seronegative.

The chain combines TRBV27 with TRBJ2-3, with TRBD2 matching 9 bases. CDR3 length: 16 residues. V dropped 3 bases and J dropped 0; count of bases not matched to a gene: 4. Germline-derived CDR1 and CDR2 are MNHEY and SMNVEV (reference sequence). The CDR3 nucleotides read TGTGCCAGCAGTTTTCCAACTAGCGGGAGCACAGATACGCAGTATTTT. It codes for CASSFPTSGSTDTQYF.

The chain employs TRBV4-2 and TRBJ2-2; D unclear. V lost 1 base to trimming and J lost 0 bases, with 6 bases between them. The length of the CDR3 is 15 residues. Germline V lookup: CDR1 LGHNA, CDR2 YNFKEQ. The CDR3, as DNA: TGTGCCAGCAGCCAAGGGCTCACGAACACCGGGGAGCTGTTTTTT. As protein: CASSQGLTNTGELFF.

V is TRBV7-8 and J is TRBJ1-6, with D unresolved. The V gene's germline CDR1 is SGHVS and CDR2 FQNEAQ. The CDR3 totals 15 residues. Trimming took 2 bases from V and 0 from J, leaving 5 bases between them. The DNA for the CDR3 is TGTGCCAGCAGCTTAACAGACTCCTATAATTCACCCCTCCACTTT. Translated: CASSLTDSYNSPLHF.

This rearrangement joins TRBV7-8 to TRBJ2-1; 8 nucleotides line up with TRBD1. Germline trimming cut 6 bases from V and 6 bases from J; bases unmatched to any gene: 13. The V gene's germline CDR1 is SGHVS and CDR2 FQNEAQ. CDR3 size: 16 residues. CDR3 protein: CASRTTGQGIINEQFF. CDR3 DNA sequence: TGTGCCAGCAGAACCACTGGACAGGGAATAATCAATGAGCAGTTCTTC.

V and J are TRBV29-1 and TRBJ2-1, with 9 bases matching TRBD2. The CDR3 covers 14 residues. CDR1 is SQVTM and CDR2 is ANQGSEA in the germline V gene. Trimming took 5 bases from V and 4 from J; bases not matched to a gene: 6. The CDR3 sequence: CSVPLAGTYNEQFF. As DNA, the CDR3 is TGCAGCGTTCCTCTAGCGGGAACTTACAATGAGCAGTTCTTC.

The chain has TRBV5-1 and TRBJ2-7, with D tentatively TRBD1 (6 bases). Germline CDR1 is SGHRS and CDR2 is YFSETQ. The CDR3 length is 12 residues. V dropped 3 bases and J dropped 6 bases, with 10 bases sitting between them. The CDR3 DNA follows: TGCGCCAGCAGCTACGGACAGAGCGAGCAGTACTTC. This translates into CASSYGQSEQYF.

The genes are TRBV30 and TRBJ2-2, with TRBD2 matching 7 bases. V shed 0 bases and J 6 bases; nucleotides not matched to a gene: 7. This CDR3 has 15 amino acids. Germline-derived CDR1 and CDR2 are GTSNPN and SVGIG (reference sequence). The CDR3 bases are TGTGCCTGGAGTGTAGGGGACTATCAACCCGGGGAGCTGTTTTTT. The encoded protein is CAWSVGDYQPGELFF.

This chain uses TRBV28 with TRBJ2-5; D is possibly TRBD1 (5 bases). The end of the DNA fits TRBJ2-7 better, so the J call may be wrong. CDR3 length: 16 residues. Germline V gene sequence: CDR1 MDHEN, CDR2 SYDVKM. The CDR3 loop reads CASSSPVSGPDYEQYF. Here the CDR3 DNA reads TGTGCCAGCAGTTCACCTGTTTCAGGGCCGGATTACGAGCAGTACTTC.

This chain links TRBV15 with TRBJ2-5; TRBD2 aligns across 10 bases. Germline-derived CDR1 and CDR2 are LNHNV and YYDKDF (reference sequence). Trimming cost V 5 bases and J 4 bases; bases outside gene matches: 7. This CDR3 comprises 15 residues. DNA of the CDR3: TGTGCCACCAGCCCAGCGGGAGGGCCACGAGAGACCCAGTACTTC. As protein: CATSPAGGPRETQYF.

DNA of the CDR3: TGTGCCAGCAGCTCCTCCACTAGCGGGAGCCCCTACGAGCAGTACTTC. Translation: CASSSSTSGSPYEQYF. The chain is built from TRBV7-9 and TRBJ2-7, with TRBD2 matching over 11 bases. Germline V gene data show CDR1 as SEHNR and CDR2 as FQNEAQ (reference sequence). The V and J ends lost 4 bases and 2 bases, in that order; junction bases with no gene match: 7. This CDR3 has 16 residues.

The gene calls are TRBV10-2 and TRBJ2-7; 8 bases align to TRBD1. CDR3 length: 17 amino acids. Looked up from germline, CDR1 is WSHSY and CDR2 is SAAADI. The trim removed 4 bases at V and 6 bases at J, leaving 17 bases unmatched. The CDR3 DNA sequence: TGCGCCAGCAGTGGGGCAGGGGGCTCGACCTTGGGCCTCGAGCAGTACTTC. It codes for CASSGAGGSTLGLEQYF.

The chain joins TRBV5-1 to TRBJ2-7, with TRBD1 as a possible D gene (6 bases). With 0 bases removed from V and 4 bases from J, the gap between germline ends came to 17 bases. In germline, CDR1 is SGHRS, CDR2 YFSETQ. This CDR3 has 16 amino acids. Here the CDR3 DNA reads TGCGCCAGCAGCTTGGATGGACAGCCAACGGGGTACGAGCAGTACTTC. Its protein product is CASSLDGQPTGYEQYF.

V gene TRBV7-8 combines with J gene TRBJ2-7, with 9 nucleotides matching TRBD2. Losses at the gene ends were 2 bases for V and 12 bases for J; bases not matched to a gene: 5. The CDR3 is 12 residues long. Germline V CDR1 and CDR2: SGHVS, FQNEAQ. The CDR3 reads CASSLSSGRTYF. The CDR3 DNA follows: TGTGCCAGCAGCTTATCGAGCGGGAGGACGTACTTC.

J is TRBJ2-7 and V is TRBV7-2; D may be TRBD2 (5 bases). This CDR3 is built from 14 residues. The V end was cut by 2 bases, the J end by 1 base, with 9 bases between. Germline V CDR1 and CDR2: SGHTA, FQGNSA. CDR3 coding DNA: TGTGCCAGCAGCTTATCAGCGGAGTCCTACGAGCAGTACTTC. Protein product: CASSLSAESYEQYF.

The chain is built from TRBV15 and TRBJ2-7, with 7 bases identical to TRBD1. This CDR3 spans 13 amino acids. Germline assignment: CDR1 LNHNV and CDR2 YYDKDF (reference sequence). The V and J ends lost 6 bases and 0 bases, in that order; junction bases with no gene match: 2. The CDR3 region is CATRGQNSYEQYF. CDR3 nucleotide sequence: TGTGCCACCAGGGGACAGAACTCCTACGAGCAGTACTTC. The complete variable domain, with remaining parts taken from reference TRBV15 and TRBJ2-7, reads DAMVIQNPRYQVTQFGKPVTLSCSQTLNHNVMYWYQQKSSQAPKLLFHYYDKDFNNEADTPDNFQSRRPNTSFCFLDIRSPGLGDTAMYLCATRGQNSYEQYFGPGTRLTVT.

This chain links TRBV7-2 with TRBJ1-5, with a tentative D call TRBD1 (5 bases). The CDR3 totals 15 residues. Germline CDR1 is SGHTA and CDR2 is FQGNSA. V lost 2 bases and J lost 3, with 11 bases in between. The CDR3 spells CASSLSWGPNQPQHF. The CDR3 DNA reads TGTGCCAGCAGCTTATCGTGGGGCCCCAATCAGCCCCAGCATTTT.

Remarks on this clone: The same CDR3 arises from other DNA sequences in this sample as well. V usage is TRBV27 and J usage is TRBJ1-5, with no clear D. This CDR3 has 13 amino acids. Germline CDR1 and CDR2: MNHEY and SMNVEV (reference sequence). Between the trimmed V and J ends, which lost 3 bases and 7 bases, there was a span of 10 bases. CDR3 bases: TGTGCCAGCAGTTTGGAGCCCCACCAGCCCCAGCATTTT. Translating it yields CASSLEPHQPQHF.

In the case of this clone: A junction boundary mismatches the germline segment, possibly from a read error. Distinct nucleotide sequences in the sample also encode this CDR3. The V call is TRBV2, the J call TRBJ1-5, with D perhaps TRBD1 (6 bases). The CDR3 sequence is 15 residues long. The V gene's germline CDR1 is SNHLY and CDR2 FYNNEI. The CDR3 reads CASSGGRGSNQPQHF. In nucleotides, the CDR3 is TGTGCCAGCAGTGGCGGAAGGGGGAGCAATCAACCCCAGCATTTT.

The J gene is TRBJ2-3, the V gene TRBV5-6; 14 bases align to TRBD2. This CDR3 is built from 18 residues. V lost 3 bases and J lost 4; bases outside the gene matches: 10. Germline V lookup: CDR1 SGHDT, CDR2 YYEEEE. This chain's CDR3 is CASSWGATSGRAADTQYF. CDR3 bases: TGTGCCAGCAGCTGGGGCGCGACTAGCGGGAGGGCCGCAGATACGCAGTATTTT.

The rearrangement uses TRBV25-1 and TRBJ1-4; 9 bases align to TRBD1. J was trimmed by 8 bases and V by 4 bases; bases with no gene match: 8. Germline V gene lookup returns CDR1 MGHDK and CDR2 SYGVNS. This CDR3 has 15 amino acids. DNA of the CDR3: TGTGCCAGCAGTGGATACAGGGGGCGAGAGGAAAAACTGTTTTTT. Translated: CASSGYRGREEKLFF.

This chain connects TRBV7-7 to TRBJ2-7; 14 bases are a match to TRBD2. From germline, CDR1 is SSHAT and CDR2 FNYEAQ (reference sequence). V lost 5 bases, J lost 4 bases, and 4 bases stayed unmatched. CDR3 size: 15 residues. For the CDR3, the DNA is TGTGCCAGCAGCGGCGGGACTAGCGGGAGTTACGAGCAGTACTTC. It is translated as CASSGGTSGSYEQYF. Filled out from reference TRBV7-7 and TRBJ2-7, the complete variable domain reads GAGVSQSPRYKVTKRGQDVTLRCDPISSHATLYWYQQALGQGPEFLTYFNYEAQPDKSGLPSDRFSAERPEGSISTLTIQRTEQRDSAMYRCASSGGTSGSYEQYFGPGTRLTVT.

This chain joins TRBV6-4 and TRBJ1-1, with 9 bases matching TRBD1. CDR1 and CDR2 (germline): MRHNA, SNTAGT. This CDR3 is built from 14 residues. Trimming at V came to 3 bases and at J to 7 bases, leaving 6 bases not matched to a gene. This CDR3 is CASSELRQGVEAFF. As DNA, the CDR3 is TGTGCCAGCAGTGAGCTCCGACAGGGGGTTGAAGCTTTCTTT.

The CDR3 coding sequence is TGTGCCAGCAGCAAAGTGAGGTCGTGGAGGACAGGGAACACTGAAGCTTTCTTT. Amino acid sequence: CASSKVRSWRTGNTEAFF. V is TRBV21-1 and J is TRBJ1-1; the table's D call, TRBD1, has no DNA check behind it. TRBV21-1 is flagged as a pseudogene. This CDR3 region has 18 residues.